Listed below are T cell receptor beta chains from one sample, sequenced in a study of blood T cells in healthy people across ages. TCRdb recomputed calls from the 5' RACE reads with MiXCR, one row per CDR3 protein. The profile covers under 750,000 distinct CDR3 sequences, with less than 60% appearing a single time and around 25% taken by the ten largest. The sample taken for sequencing was blood. These receptors were taken from an older man in good health. Both conserved end residues are trimmed from each CDR3.

V: TRBV7-2; CDR3: ASSLGGQGAREQY
V: TRBV6-6; CDR3: ASSYGALAGVGNEQF
V: TRBV7-9; CDR3: ASSFGIYTGELF
V: TRBV12-3/TRBV12-4; CDR3: ASRTIRDRVWETQY
V: TRBV20-1; CDR3: SARVAARGYNEQF
V: TRBV5-1; CDR3: ASSLSGTGGSEKY
V: TRBV29-1; CDR3: STKVYNGLAHNEQF
V: TRBV29-1; CDR3: SVEAGEGTDTQY
V: TRBV4-1; CDR3: ASSQEPGSLGETQY
V: TRBV7-9; CDR3: ASSPGLAGGEQF
V: TRBV18; CDR3: ASSPSEREGQY
V: TRBV12-3/TRBV12-4; CDR3: ASTPRGGRTEAF
V: TRBV5-1; CDR3: ASMEGLAGNEQF
V: TRBV21-1; CDR3: ASSKEGGPTYEQY
V: TRBV7-8; CDR3: ASSLVWTDTQY
V: TRBV6-5; CDR3: ASNPPGTSGREGQY
V: TRBV28; CDR3: ASSLEALSSYNEQY
V: TRBV7-9; CDR3: ASSLLTASEQY
V: TRBV4-1; CDR3: PSSQPESPTLGYT
V: TRBV21-1; CDR3: ASYHDRTSSYNEQF
V: TRBV7-2; CDR3: ASSPRTGRGETQY
V: TRBV29-1; CDR3: SVEDLVQGAGDTQY
V: TRBV12-5; CDR3: ASGSSVGYGYT
V: TRBV7-6; CDR3: ASSSLGGTSSYNEQF
V: TRBV10-3; CDR3: AISESVLDTQY
V: TRBV7-8; CDR3: ASSPGAGSFNYGYT
V: TRBV9; CDR3: ASSVSYSLYGYT
V: TRBV29-1; CDR3: SVTLGSTWGEQY
V: TRBV10-3; CDR3: AISPWLVGVKTQY
V: TRBV6-6; CDR3: ASSYPGKPNEQF
V: TRBV29-1; CDR3: SVGRRDFGEKLF
V: TRBV7-2; CDR3: ASSFPTGGYEQY